The 19 T cell receptor beta chains in this list originate from one sample, sequenced in a study of shared clonotypes between healthy human individuals. TCRdb keeps only in-frame clones here, not all; method: immunoSEQ multiplex PCR. The sample includes about 490,000 clones, around 73% seen only once; the top ten take around 13%. The sequencing input was PBMCs. The source is a middle-aged woman in good health. Some clones in this sample may be carry-over from other donors' samples.

Note on this clone: The limits of the CDR3 on the DNA are not certain, so only TCRdb's listed CDR3 is given. This chain connects TRBV4-2 to TRBJ2-7; TRBD1 is the table's D call, not checked against the DNA. The CDR3 is 17 amino acids in total, end residues counted. Germline CDR1 LGHNA, CDR2 YNFKEQ. CDR3 amino acids: CASSQEVFWQEPHEQYF.

The rearrangement uses TRBV5-6 and TRBJ1-4, with unresolved D. CDR1 is SGHDT, CDR2 YYEEEE, per germline. The CDR3 consists of 14 residues. Trimming removed 1 base from V and 7 bases from J, with 11 bases in between. CDR3: CASSLLSAGEKLFF. CDR3 bases: TGTGCCAGCAGCTTGTTGTCCGCCGGTGAAAAACTGTTTTTT.

J is TRBJ2-7 and V is TRBV7-8, with 11 bases aligning to TRBD2. Germline V CDR1 and CDR2: SGHVS, FQNEAQ. The CDR3 runs to 17 residues. Trimming removed 4 bases from V and 0 bases from J; junction bases left unmatched: 8. The CDR3 DNA follows: TGTGCCAGCAGCTCAGGGACTAGCGGCTTAAGCTCCTACGAGCAGTACTTC. Residues: CASSSGTSGLSSYEQYF.

V and J are TRBV29-1 and TRBJ1-1, with D hard to call. The length of the CDR3 is 13 residues. With 5 bases removed from V and 3 bases from J, the gap between germline ends came to 13 bases. Germline V gives CDR1 SQVTM, CDR2 ANQGSEA. DNA for the CDR3: TGCAGCGTTCAGACCGGCGGGGACACTGAAGCTTTCTTT. This codes for CSVQTGGDTEAFF.

The rearrangement links TRBV7-2 to TRBJ1-5, with D possibly TRBD1 on 5 matching bases. Trimming cost V 0 bases and J 7 bases, with 10 bases left between them. The germline V gene encodes CDR1 SGHTA and CDR2 FQGNSA. CDR3 length: 14 residues. CDR3 DNA: TGTGCCAGCAGCTTAGCGAAAGGGGACCAGCCCCAGCATTTT. Translating it yields CASSLAKGDQPQHF. Complete variable domain (other parts from reference TRBV7-2 and TRBJ1-5): GAGVSQSPSNKVTEKGKDVELRCDPISGHTALYWYRQSLGQGLEFLIYFQGNSAPDKSGLPSDRFSAERTGGSVSTLTIQRTQQEDSAVYLCASSLAKGDQPQHFGDGTRLSIL.

This clone was observed a handful of times. This chain joins TRBV19 and TRBJ1-1; weak D call: TRBD1 (6 bases). The CDR3 covers 15 residues. CDR1 is LNHDA and CDR2 is SQIVND in the germline V gene (reference sequence). V gave up 3 bases and J gave up 4 bases, with 15 bases separating them. The CDR3 protein is CASSIGQPSATEAFF. The CDR3 nucleotides read TGTGCCAGTAGTATCGGACAGCCGAGTGCCACTGAAGCTTTCTTT. The variable domain in full, with the rest retrieved from reference TRBV19 and TRBJ1-1, is DGGITQSPKYLFRKEGQNVTLSCEQNLNHDAMYWYRQDPGQGLRLIYYSQIVNDFQKGDIAEGYSVSREKKESFPLTVTSAQKNPTAFYLCASSIGQPSATEAFFGQGTRLTVV.

The chain joins TRBV4-1 to TRBJ2-7; weak D call: TRBD2 (5 bases). Germline CDR1 is MGHRA and CDR2 is YSYEKL. CDR3 length equals 15 residues. Trimming cost V 4 bases and J 3 bases, with 16 bases left between them. This CDR3 reads CASSLRGAADYEQYF. The CDR3 coding sequence is TGCGCCAGCAGCCTACGGGGAGCGGCCGACTACGAGCAGTACTTC.

CDR3 loop: CASSLGTRGEQFF. DNA for the CDR3: TGTGCCAGCAGCCTCGGGACTAGAGGTGAGCAGTTCTTC. The chain carries TRBV7-9 and TRBJ2-1; 8 bases are a match to TRBD2. Germline V CDR1 and CDR2: SEHNR, FQNEAQ (reference sequence). This CDR3 spans 13 amino acids. The trim removed 5 bases at V and 9 bases at J, leaving 6 bases unmatched.

This chain joins TRBV19 and TRBJ2-1, with D perhaps being TRBD1 or TRBD2 (7 bases each). The CDR3 has 15 amino acids. Trimming pared 6 bases from V and 4 bases from J, leaving 16 bases between. Germline V gives CDR1 LNHDA, CDR2 SQIVND (reference sequence). The CDR3: CASRRGGQSYNEQFF. CDR3 bases: TGTGCCAGTAGGCGCGGGGGACAGAGTTACAATGAGCAGTTCTTC.

This chain links TRBV7-3 with TRBJ1-1; D uncertain. CDR3 length: 13 amino acids. The V gene's germline CDR1 is SGHTA and CDR2 FQGTGA. V lost 0 bases to trimming and J lost 3 bases, with 5 bases between them. Written as DNA, the CDR3 is TGTGCCAGCAGCTTAACGTCGGACACTGAAGCTTTCTTT. Its translation: CASSLTSDTEAFF.

About this clone itself: This likely stems from a read error, as it lies one base from a far larger clone. This sample includes further DNA sequences coding for the same CDR3. The gene calls are TRBV27 and TRBJ2-1; D is ambiguous. The germline V gene has CDR1 MNHEY and CDR2 SMNVEV (reference sequence). There are 12 residues in the CDR3. CDR3 loop: CASSIGLGEQFF. The CDR3, as DNA: TGCGCCAGCAGTATCGGTCTGGGTGAGCAGTTCTTC.

The rearrangement joins TRBV7-2 to TRBJ2-2; D call uncertain. There are 13 residues in the CDR3. Trimming removed 1 base at V and 5 bases at J, with 5 bases between. Looked up from germline, CDR1 is SGHTA and CDR2 is FQGNSA. The DNA of the CDR3 is TGTGCCAGCAGCTTAGTGAAGACCGGGGAGCTGTTTTTT. Translation gives CASSLVKTGELFF.

A few counts support this clone. The genes are TRBV5-1 and TRBJ1-2; TRBD1 agrees at 11 bases. The germline gives CDR1 SGHRS, CDR2 YFSETQ. The CDR3 has 14 residues. V was clipped by 4 bases and J by 6 bases; unmatched bases: 5. Here the CDR3 DNA reads TGCGCCAGCAGCACCGGACAGGGGGCTGATGGCTACACCTTC. Translating gives CASSTGQGADGYTF.

The chain couples TRBV18 to TRBJ1-5; 7 nucleotides align to TRBD1. Germline V gene data show CDR1 as KGHSH and CDR2 as LQKENI. V was clipped by 3 bases and J by 5 bases; unmatched bases: 4. The CDR3 runs to 14 residues. Here the CDR3 reads CASSPQGDDQPQHF. DNA for the CDR3: TGTGCCAGCTCACCCCAGGGGGACGATCAGCCCCAGCATTTT.

V gene TRBV27 combines with J gene TRBJ1-1; no clear D gene. CDR3 length equals 13 residues. The ends were cut back, 5 bases at V and 1 base at J, with 8 bases in the middle. CDR1 is MNHEY, CDR2 SMNVEV, per germline (reference sequence). The chain's CDR3 is CASSAQRNTEAFF. DNA of the CDR3: TGTGCCAGCAGTGCACAGAGGAACACTGAAGCTTTCTTT.

The chain combines TRBV11-3 with TRBJ1-1; D is unclear. V shed 3 bases and J shed 2 bases, with 1 base lying between them. The CDR3 totals 11 residues. From germline, CDR1 is SGHNT and CDR2 YENEEA. CDR3 region: CASSFNTEAFF. CDR3 coding DNA: TGTGCCAGCAGCTTTAACACTGAAGCTTTCTTT.

This clone has a single count. The CDR3 DNA follows: TGCGCCAGCAGCCAAGAAAATAGGCTACAGACCCAGTACTTC. Its protein product is CASSQENRLQTQYF. The chain recombines TRBV4-3 with TRBJ2-5; D ambiguous. CDR1 is LGHNA and CDR2 is YSLEER in the germline V gene. The V end was cut by 0 bases, the J end by 6 bases, with 11 bases between. The CDR3 runs to 14 residues.

Regarding this clone: This sequence is one base from a far larger clone and is likely a read error. V usage is TRBV6-6 and J usage is TRBJ1-1; D gene ambiguous. Looked up from germline, CDR1 is MNHNY and CDR2 is SVGAGI (reference sequence). The CDR3 runs 16 residues. V gave up 0 bases and J gave up 4 bases, with 15 bases separating them. CDR3 coding DNA: TGTGCCAGCAGTTACTCGGGCGGAGGACCGAGCACTGAAGCTTTCTTT. This encodes CASSYSGGGPSTEAFF.

The chain has TRBV18 and TRBJ2-7, with a possible D match to TRBD1 (6 bases). The V end lost 0 bases, the J end lost 0 bases, and 12 bases lay between the germline ends. This CDR3 has 16 amino acids. The germline CDR1 and CDR2 sequences are KGHSH and LQKENI. CDR3 sequence reads: CASSPPQGKSSYEQYF. In nucleotides, the CDR3 is TGTGCCAGCTCACCACCCCAGGGGAAGAGCTCCTACGAGCAGTACTTC.